The 11 T cell receptor beta chains given below trace back to one sample, sequenced in a study of cytomegalovirus exposure and HLA in healthy donors. 13 Jbeta primers and 60 Vbeta primers were used for the PCR. Clones were read by immunoSEQ multiplex PCR, and TCRdb kept only the in-frame ones, dropping some. This sample carries 70,000 to 100,000 clones, 80% of them seen once, and the ten largest clones take more than 20%. The sample consisted of PBMCs. The receptors derive from a woman aged 45-65 years in good health and CMV-seropositive.

This clone was seen once. The V call is TRBV19, the J call TRBJ2-1; 11 bases map to TRBD1. This CDR3 has 13 amino acids. Trimming removed 7 bases from V and 10 bases from J; junction bases left unmatched: 6. CDR1 LNHDA and CDR2 SQIVND come from the germline V gene (reference sequence). In DNA form, the CDR3 reads TGTGCCAGTACCTGGACAGGGGGCGGCGAGCAGTTCTTC. Translation: CASTWTGGGEQFF.

The chain combines TRBV5-6 with TRBJ2-5; 8 bases are shared with TRBD1. The CDR3 is 16 residues long. Germline loops: CDR1 SGHDT, CDR2 YYEEEE. V lost 0 bases, J lost 5 bases, and 9 bases stayed unmatched. CDR3 in amino acids: CASSLDRGNPRETQYF. The CDR3, as DNA: TGTGCCAGCAGCTTGGACAGGGGGAACCCTCGGGAGACCCAGTACTTC. The full variable domain, rest sourced from reference TRBV5-6 and TRBJ2-5, is DAGVTQSPTHLIKTRGQQVTLRCSPKSGHDTVSWYQQALGQGPQFIFQYYEEEERQRGNFPDRFSGHQFPNYSSELNVNALLLGDSALYLCASSLDRGNPRETQYFGPGTRLLVL.

This rearrangement joins TRBV10-3 to TRBJ1-4; 7 bases are shared with TRBD1. Trimming cost V 5 bases and J 3 bases; bases outside gene matches: 9. CDR1 is ENHRY, CDR2 SYGVKD, per germline. The CDR3 totals 16 residues. In DNA, the CDR3 is TGTGCCATCAGTCCCACTTCGGGACAGCCTAATGAAAAACTGTTTTTT. It yields the protein CAISPTSGQPNEKLFF.

The CDR3 loop reads CASSMTGLAGGRWADTQYF. CDR3 in DNA: TGTGCCAGTAGTATGACTGGGCTAGCGGGAGGGCGCTGGGCAGATACGCAGTATTTT. V is TRBV19 and J is TRBJ2-3, with 12 bases that match TRBD2. CDR3 length: 19 amino acids. V lost 3 bases, J lost 4 bases, and 14 bases stayed unmatched. Germline-derived CDR1 and CDR2 are LNHDA and SQIVND (reference sequence).

V is TRBV9 and J is TRBJ2-1, with 7 bases that match TRBD1. The V gene end was trimmed by 2 bases and the J gene end by 10 bases; junction bases not matched to a gene: 9. This CDR3 has 14 residues. Germline loops: CDR1 SGDLS, CDR2 YYNGEE. The DNA for the CDR3 is TGTGCCAGCAGCGTTTTTGACAGGGATCGAGAGCAGTTCTTC. Amino acids: CASSVFDRDREQFF.

This clone was seen a few times. The chain employs TRBV10-3 and TRBJ2-7, with TRBD1 as a possible D gene (6 bases). Germline assignment: CDR1 ENHRY and CDR2 SYGVKD. Trimming left V 7 bases short and J 0 bases short, with 13 bases between. The CDR3 has 14 amino acids. The CDR3 loop reads CAINGTPASYEQYF. In DNA, the CDR3 is TGTGCCATCAACGGGACACCAGCCTCCTACGAGCAGTACTTC.

Details on this clone: A junction boundary mismatches the germline segment, possibly from a read error. Other DNA variants within this sample encode the same CDR3. This chain uses TRBV9 with TRBJ1-1; D may be TRBD1 (5 bases). Germline CDR1 reads SGDLS; CDR2 reads YYNGEE. The CDR3 is 16 residues long. The CDR3 reads CASSARLNPQDTEAFF. Here the CDR3 DNA reads TGTGCCAGCAGCGCCCGTCTTAATCCCCAGGACACTGAAGCCTTCTTT.

This clone has more than one count but fewer than ten. The genes are TRBV11-2 and TRBJ2-1; D is perhaps TRBD1 (5 bases). Germline CDR1 SGHAT, CDR2 FQNNGV. Trimming removed 1 base at V and 7 bases at J, with 14 bases between. The CDR3 is made up of 15 amino acids. The CDR3 spells CASSLVAGLGNEQFF. The CDR3 DNA reads TGTGCCAGCAGCTTAGTTGCAGGGCTAGGGAATGAGCAGTTCTTC.

The chain combines TRBV11-2 with TRBJ1-5, with a weak D call TRBD1 (6 bases). The length of the CDR3 is 15 residues. Deletions cut 4 bases from V and 0 bases from J, with 10 bases between. Germline-derived CDR1 and CDR2 are SGHAT and FQNNGV. CDR3 sequence: CASSSQGGSNQPQHF. CDR3 DNA sequence: TGTGCCAGCAGCTCCCAAGGGGGTAGCAATCAGCCCCAGCATTTT.

This chain joins TRBV2 and TRBJ1-3; TRBD1 agrees at 7 bases. The ends lost 7 bases at V and 2 bases at J; junction bases unmatched: 2. The germline gives CDR1 SNHLY, CDR2 FYNNEI. The CDR3 is made up of 13 amino acids. In nucleotides, the CDR3 is TGTGCCAGCAAGCAGGGGGCTGGAAACACCATATATTTT. This codes for CASKQGAGNTIYF.

The J gene is TRBJ2-7, the V gene TRBV5-1; unclear D gene. Germline V gene data show CDR1 as SGHRS and CDR2 as YFSETQ. The CDR3 sequence is 14 residues long. The V and J ends lost 0 bases and 4 bases respectively, with 11 bases between them. CDR3 sequence (DNA): TGCGCCAGCAGCTTGGCAGGTACAGCTTACGAGCAGTACTTC. As protein: CASSLAGTAYEQYF.